A selection of T cell receptor beta chains follows, all from one sample in a study of identical twins. TCRdb reanalysed the 5' RACE reads using MiXCR and keeps one entry per CDR3 protein. The profile shows 200,000 to 250,000 distinct CDR3 sequences, roughly 7% of them singletons. This sample was also put to use in a study of yellow fever vaccine responses in identical twins.

The sequenced sample consisted of memory (CD45RO+) T cells sorted from blood. These receptors were taken from a woman younger than 35 in good health. The CDR3 runs from the conserved cysteine through the conserved F or W. Fields, in order: D gene, V gene, clone size, J gene, CDR3 protein, CDR3 DNA. D genes are given only for firm matches. Clone size, where shown, is once, few, many, or a class for clones that have expanded.

D: -; V: TRBV10-2; size: many; J: TRBJ2-2; CDR3: CASSGGRAGELFF; DNA: TGCGCCAGCAGTGGGGGGCGGGCCGGGGAGCTGTTTTTT
D: -; V: TRBV18; size: few; J: TRBJ2-1; CDR3: CASSPTFSALNNEQFF; DNA: TGTGCCAGCTCACCGACGTTTAGCGCCCTAAACAATGAGCAGTTCTTC
D: -; V: TRBV12-3/TRBV12-4; size: medium-sized; J: TRBJ1-2; CDR3: CASSLVDEPGVYGYTF; DNA: TGTGCCAGCAGTTTAGTGGACGAACCTGGGGTCTATGGCTACACCTTC
D: TRBD1; V: TRBV29-1; size: many; J: TRBJ2-3; CDR3: CSVSDRADTQYF; DNA: TGCAGCGTTTCGGACAGGGCAGATACGCAGTATTTT
D: TRBD2; V: TRBV10-1; size: -; J: TRBJ2-7; CDR3: CASSPGLASYEQYF; DNA: TGCGCCAGCAGTCCGGGACTAGCCTCCTACGAGCAGTACTTC
D: TRBD2; V: TRBV12-3/TRBV12-4; size: many; J: TRBJ2-1; CDR3: CASSPRLAGHNEQFF; DNA: TGTGCCAGCAGCCCACGACTAGCGGGACACAATGAGCAGTTCTTC
D: TRBD1; V: TRBV5-1; size: few; J: TRBJ2-7; CDR3: CASRDREYEQYF; DNA: TGCGCCAGCCGGGACAGGGAATACGAGCAGTACTTC
D: TRBD2; V: TRBV3-1; size: -; J: TRBJ2-4; CDR3: CASSQRRNPTGGGQYF; DNA: TGTGCCAGCAGCCAACGAAGAAACCCCACAGGCGGGGGGCAGTACTTC
D: -; V: TRBV9; size: -; J: TRBJ1-1; CDR3: CASSVVGGLNTEAFF; DNA: TGTGCCAGCAGCGTAGTCGGGGGACTGAACACTGAAGCTTTCTTT
D: -; V: TRBV5-1; size: -; J: TRBJ2-5; CDR3: CASSLAMAAFGETQYF; DNA: TGCGCCAGCAGCTTGGCCATGGCGGCTTTTGGGGAGACCCAGTACTTC
D: TRBD2; V: TRBV28; size: few; J: TRBJ2-2; CDR3: CASSSGTSGNFGELFF; DNA: TGTGCCAGCAGTTCCGGGACTAGCGGGAACTTTGGGGAGCTGTTTTTT
D: TRBD2; V: TRBV7-7; size: few; J: TRBJ2-2; CDR3: CASSSTSGSSGELFF; DNA: TGTGCCAGCAGCTCGACTAGCGGGAGCTCCGGGGAGCTGTTTTTT
D: TRBD2; V: TRBV7-9; size: many; J: TRBJ2-7; CDR3: CASSEPGGYEQYF; DNA: TGTGCCAGCAGCGAACCGGGGGGCTACGAGCAGTACTTC
D: -; V: TRBV11-2; size: few; J: TRBJ2-2; CDR3: CASSLVSGDNTGELFF; DNA: TGTGCCAGCAGCTTAGTTTCGGGGGATAACACCGGGGAGCTGTTTTTT
D: -; V: TRBV24-1; size: -; J: TRBJ2-1; CDR3: CATSDPLSSAPYNEQFF; DNA: TGTGCCACCAGTGACCCCCTCTCTAGCGCGCCCTACAATGAGCAGTTCTTC
D: TRBD1; V: TRBV6-1; size: few; J: TRBJ1-4; CDR3: CASSPRTGMEKLFF; DNA: TGTGCCAGCAGCCCCCGGACAGGGATGGAAAAACTGTTTTTT
D: -; V: TRBV7-9; size: few; J: TRBJ2-2; CDR3: CASTLTGNTGELFF; DNA: TGTGCCAGCACTTTGACAGGGAACACCGGGGAGCTGTTTTTT
D: -; V: TRBV5-1; size: few; J: TRBJ1-1; CDR3: CASSSSTGRNTEAFF; DNA: TGCGCCAGCAGCTCCTCGACAGGTAGGAACACTGAAGCTTTCTTT
D: TRBD1; V: TRBV6-1; size: many; J: TRBJ2-1; CDR3: CASNPPTGTNEQFF; DNA: TGTGCCAGCAACCCACCGACAGGGACGAATGAGCAGTTCTTC
D: TRBD1; V: TRBV29-1; size: -; J: TRBJ2-6; CDR3: CSARGLGGANVLTF; DNA: TGCAGCGCTAGGGGGCTGGGTGGGGCCAACGTCCTGACTTTC
D: -; V: TRBV12-3/TRBV12-4; size: few; J: TRBJ1-2; CDR3: CASSFGGIANYGYTF; DNA: TGTGCCAGCAGCTTCGGAGGGATAGCTAACTATGGCTACACCTTC
D: -; V: TRBV5-1; size: many; J: TRBJ2-3; CDR3: CASSLVDYGTVNTDTQYF; DNA: TGCGCCAGCAGCTTGGTGGACTATGGGACAGTCAACACAGATACGCAGTATTTT
D: TRBD2; V: TRBV3-1; size: -; J: TRBJ2-2; CDR3: CASSPGLAGTNTGELFF; DNA: TGTGCCAGCAGCCCGGGACTAGCGGGAACGAACACCGGGGAGCTGTTTTTT
D: -; V: TRBV20-1; size: few; J: TRBJ1-4; CDR3: CSAQGTNEKLFF; DNA: TGCAGTGCTCAGGGGACTAATGAAAAACTGTTTTTT
D: TRBD2; V: TRBV18; size: few; J: TRBJ2-3; CDR3: CASSSEFPGLAGADTQYF; DNA: TGTGCCAGCTCATCGGAATTTCCGGGACTAGCGGGAGCAGATACGCAGTATTTT
D: -; V: TRBV5-1; size: many; J: TRBJ1-1; CDR3: CASGRGRNTEAFF; DNA: TGCGCCAGCGGAAGGGGGAGGAACACTGAAGCTTTCTTT
D: TRBD1; V: TRBV5-1; size: few; J: TRBJ2-3; CDR3: CASSFLTGGGTDTQYF; DNA: TGCGCCAGCAGCTTTCTCACAGGGGGCGGCACAGATACGCAGTATTTT
D: -; V: TRBV6-1; size: few; J: TRBJ1-6; CDR3: CASSQGLEPPLHF; DNA: TGTGCCAGCAGTCAGGGACTGGAACCACCCCTCCACTTT
D: -; V: TRBV28; size: many; J: TRBJ2-3; CDR3: CASSQTHDTQYF; DNA: TGTGCCAGCAGCCAGACGCACGATACGCAGTATTTT
D: -; V: TRBV20-1; size: many; J: TRBJ1-1; CDR3: CSAARGEDTEAFF; DNA: TGCAGTGCCGCCAGGGGAGAGGACACTGAAGCTTTCTTT
D: TRBD2; V: TRBV7-2; size: many; J: TRBJ2-5; CDR3: CASSLSLAAYQETQYF; DNA: TGTGCCAGCAGCTTGAGTCTAGCGGCGTACCAAGAGACCCAGTACTTC
D: -; V: TRBV2; size: -; J: TRBJ1-5; CDR3: CASSDRANSNQPQHF; DNA: TGTGCCAGCAGTGACAGGGCGAATAGCAATCAGCCCCAGCATTTT
D: TRBD2; V: TRBV20-1; size: few; J: TRBJ2-3; CDR3: CSARVAGLAFHSTDTQYF; DNA: TGCAGTGCTAGAGTTGCAGGACTAGCCTTTCATTCCACAGATACGCAGTATTTT
D: TRBD1; V: TRBV10-2; size: many; J: TRBJ2-7; CDR3: CASSSGTGRSEQYF; DNA: TGCGCCAGCAGCTCCGGGACAGGGAGGTCCGAGCAGTACTTC
D: -; V: TRBV20-1; size: few; J: TRBJ2-4; CDR3: CSASWPGPRAKNIQYF; DNA: TGCAGTGCCTCATGGCCGGGCCCGAGGGCCAAAAACATTCAGTACTTC